This T cell receptor (beta chain) emerged from a study of shared clonotypes between healthy human individuals. Points from the study as a whole: As a rule, naive subsets had a larger estimated richness than memory subsets. Rarefaction curves obtained for sorted subsets showed sequencing incomplete despite large depth. Clonotype sharing among donors was thought likely to change with sequencing depth.

Genomic DNA (from each subset) was split evenly across several immunoSEQ plates. The repertoire was sequenced with immunoSEQ multiplex PCR; TCRdb's copy has only in-frame clones and lacks some. The data hold over 1.5 million clones, with 95% to 99% observed a single time. Trimming removed 6 bases from V and 10 bases from J; junction bases left unmatched: 7. This CDR3 is built from 13 residues. Germline CDR1 is SQVTM and CDR2 is ANQGSEA. To note about this clone: Its antigen is currently unknown.

The origin of this receptor is a man aged 25-45 years in good health. The rearrangement joins TRBV29-1 to TRBJ2-4; 12 bases line up with TRBD1. The sample comprised naive CD4+ T cells sorted from blood. The subset here: CD45RA+ positively selected. CDR3 amino acids: CSVHPGQGAIQYF. The CDR3 region has the DNA TGCAGCGTGCACCCGGGACAGGGGGCAATTCAGTACTTC.